This TCR beta chain was profiled in a study of T cell changes during pregnancy in multiple sclerosis. The repertoire was sequenced with immunoSEQ multiplex PCR; TCRdb's copy has only in-frame clones and lacks some. The repertoire holds 45,000 to 60,000 clones, with 93% as singletons. V gave up 5 bases and J gave up 3 bases, with 7 bases separating them. This CDR3 region has 11 residues. Germline-derived CDR1 and CDR2 are GTSNPN and SVGIG (reference sequence). Source: peripheral blood, taken in the second trimester of pregnancy. The TCR sequence derives from a female donor with multiple sclerosis, enrolled in a pregnancy study. The gene calls are TRBV30 and TRBJ2-5; D is ambiguous. The CDR3 loop is CAWAVKETQYF. DNA for the CDR3: TGTGCCTGGGCGGTGAAAGAGACCCAGTACTTC. The full variable domain, in which reference TRBV30 and TRBJ2-5 provide the parts outside the CDR3, is SQTIHQWPATLVQPVGSPLSLECTVEGTSNPNLYWYRQAAGRGLQLLFYSVGIGQISSEVPQNLSASRPQDRQFILSSKKLLLSDSGFYLCAWAVKETQYFGPGTRLLVL.